What follows are 21 T cell receptor beta chains derived from one specimen sequenced in a study of T cell repertoires in cytomegalovirus infection. TCRdb reanalysed the reads using MiXCR and keeps one entry per CDR3 protein. The sample records some 920,000 distinct CDR3 sequences, under 40% being singletons. The antigens these receptors bind are not known. The source material was cultured CD8+ T cells from PBMCs, sampled from culture after CMV antigen stimulation. Receptors originate from a human donor in good health (CMV status not recorded). Some clones in this sample may be carry-over from other donors' samples.

The chain has TRBV7-3 and TRBJ2-1; unclear D gene. There are 15 residues in the CDR3. Germline V gene sequence: CDR1 SGHTA, CDR2 FQGTGA. V dropped 2 bases and J dropped 4 bases, with 12 bases sitting between them. The DNA of the CDR3 is TGTGCCAGCAGCTTATCAGACACATTATACAATGAGCAGTTCTTC. It translates to CASSLSDTLYNEQFF.

V usage is TRBV28 and J usage is TRBJ2-2; 8 bases are shared with TRBD1. Looked up from germline, CDR1 is MDHEN and CDR2 is SYDVKM. V lost 6 bases, J lost 4 bases, and 7 bases stayed unmatched. This CDR3 is built from 15 residues. CDR3 loop: CASSWTGYGTGELFF. The CDR3 nucleotides read TGTGCCAGCAGCTGGACAGGGTACGGCACCGGGGAGCTGTTTTTT.

The V and J genes are TRBV10-3 and TRBJ1-3; D is perhaps TRBD1 (5 bases). Trimming shortened V by 2 bases and J by 0 bases, and 8 bases separated the two germline ends. CDR3 length: 15 amino acids. Germline CDR1 and CDR2: ENHRY and SYGVKD. The CDR3 loop is CAISEIRGSGNTIYF. The DNA for the CDR3 is TGTGCCATCAGTGAGATAAGGGGCTCTGGAAACACCATATATTTT.

This clonotype showed up just a few times. Here the CDR3 reads CASSVEVGGYQETQYF. For the CDR3, the DNA is TGTGCCAGCAGCGTAGAGGTGGGAGGGTACCAAGAGACCCAGTACTTC. The chain employs TRBV9 and TRBJ2-5, with TRBD2 identical over 7 bases. The CDR3 is made up of 16 amino acids. After removal of 0 bases from V and 0 bases from J, the junction contained 5 bases not matched to a gene. Per the germline V gene, CDR1 is SGDLS and CDR2 is YYNGEE.

This clonotype was seen at least ten times. V usage is TRBV7-2 and J usage is TRBJ1-1, with 7 bases aligning to TRBD1. Per the germline V gene, CDR1 is SGHTA and CDR2 is FQGNSA. Trimming at V came to 2 bases and at J to 2 bases, leaving 5 bases not matched to a gene. The CDR3 is made up of 15 amino acids. CDR3 in amino acids: CASSLRDSLNTEAFF. The CDR3 bases are TGTGCCAGCAGCTTACGGGACAGCCTTAACACTGAAGCTTTCTTT.

The chain joins TRBV29-1 to TRBJ1-4; D is ambiguous. Germline CDR1 and CDR2: SQVTM and ANQGSEA. V gave up 3 bases and J gave up 15 bases, with 14 bases separating them. The CDR3 is 11 amino acids. CDR3 sequence (DNA): TGCAGCGTTGAGATGACAAGACGAATGTTTTTT. Translating gives CSVEMTRRMFF.

This chain uses TRBV5-6 with TRBJ2-1, with 14 bases aligning to TRBD2. Germline V CDR1 and CDR2: SGHDT, YYEEEE. The CDR3 consists of 19 residues. V trimming: 5 bases; J trimming: 3 bases; junction bases outside the gene matches: 13. The CDR3 here is CASSPGLAGGNGNYNEQFF. The CDR3 DNA follows: TGTGCCAGCAGTCCCGGACTAGCGGGGGGTAACGGAAACTACAATGAGCAGTTCTTC.

Concerning this clonotype itself: One junction end disagrees with the germline gene, perhaps due to a read error. The rearrangement uses TRBV7-9 and TRBJ1-4; the D gene is possibly TRBD1 (6 bases). The CDR3 consists of 15 residues. Looked up from germline, CDR1 is SEHNR and CDR2 is FQNEAQ (reference sequence). CDR3 region: CASRLATGPNEKLFF. CDR3 coding DNA: TGTGCCAGCCGCTTAGCGACAGGCCCTAATGAAAAACTGTTTTTT.

This chain links TRBV7-9 with TRBJ1-1; 7 bases line up with TRBD1. Germline V gene data show CDR1 as SEHNR and CDR2 as FQNEAQ (reference sequence). Trimming at V came to 7 bases and at J to 0 bases, leaving 8 bases not matched to a gene. The CDR3 loop spans 15 amino acids. CDR3 DNA: TGTGCCAGCACTAGACAGGGCCCCTTGAACACTGAAGCTTTCTTT. Protein product: CASTRQGPLNTEAFF. Complete variable domain (other parts from reference TRBV7-9 and TRBJ1-1): DTGVSQNPRHKITKRGQNVTFRCDPISEHNRLYWYRQTLGQGPEFLTYFQNEAQLEKSRLLSDRFSAERPKGSFSTLEIQRTEQGDSAMYLCASTRQGPLNTEAFFGQGTRLTVV.

The chain couples TRBV29-1 to TRBJ2-5; D possibly corresponds to TRBD2 (5 bases). Trimming took 3 bases from V and 0 from J, leaving 11 bases between them. The CDR3 has 14 residues. Germline CDR1 SQVTM, CDR2 ANQGSEA. In DNA form, the CDR3 reads TGCAGCGTTGATGAGGGTCCCCACCAAGAGACCCAGTACTTC. Translated: CSVDEGPHQETQYF.

V is TRBV15 and J is TRBJ2-7; 9 nucleotides match TRBD1. The germline V gene encodes CDR1 LNHNV and CDR2 YYDKDF (reference sequence). V was pared by 2 bases and J by 6 bases, with 2 bases of the junction left unmatched. This CDR3 comprises 13 residues. CDR3 amino acids: CATSRSQGAEQYF. DNA of the CDR3: TGTGCCACCAGCAGATCACAGGGGGCCGAGCAGTACTTC.

This clonotype was counted between two and nine times. The chain joins TRBV7-2 to TRBJ2-7; TRBD2 matches at 7 bases. This CDR3 has 14 amino acids. V lost 5 bases and J lost 4; bases outside the gene matches: 8. Per the germline V gene, CDR1 is SGHTA and CDR2 is FQGNSA. CDR3 loop: CASSEWEGPYEQYF. CDR3 sequence (DNA): TGTGCCAGCAGCGAGTGGGAGGGGCCTTACGAGCAGTACTTC.

This rearrangement joins TRBV2 to TRBJ2-7; D remains unclear. The ends were cut back, 0 bases at V and 2 bases at J, with 20 bases in the middle. There are 18 residues in the CDR3. Germline V gene lookup returns CDR1 SNHLY and CDR2 FYNNEI. CDR3 sequence reads: CASSEASILKTVAYEQYF. In DNA form, the CDR3 reads TGTGCCAGCAGTGAAGCGTCGATCTTGAAAACAGTTGCCTACGAGCAGTACTTC.

The rearrangement uses TRBV6-2 or TRBV6-3 and TRBJ2-1, with 8 bases that match TRBD1. V trimming: 6 bases; J trimming: 0 bases; junction bases outside the gene matches: 13. This CDR3 contains 18 residues. CDR1 is MNHEY, CDR2 SVGEGT, per germline. In DNA form, the CDR3 reads TGTGCCAGCAGACCTCGTTTGGGACAGGCGAGCTCCTACAATGAGCAGTTCTTC. It is translated as CASRPRLGQASSYNEQFF.

This clonotype was observed a few times. V gene TRBV27 combines with J gene TRBJ2-3; the D is unclear. The CDR3 has 15 amino acids. Germline CDR1 reads MNHEY; CDR2 reads SMNVEV (reference sequence). V lost 0 bases and J 5 bases, leaving 12 bases between the germline ends. CDR3 region: CASSLSAGVIDTQYF. The CDR3 region has the DNA TGTGCCAGCAGTTTATCGGCCGGTGTGATAGATACGCAGTATTTT.

This clonotype was picked up one time. The V call is TRBV27, the J call TRBJ2-5, with TRBD2 matching 9 bases. The V gene's germline CDR1 is MNHEY and CDR2 SMNVEV (reference sequence). After removal of 6 bases from V and 3 bases from J, the junction contained 11 bases not matched to a gene. The length of the CDR3 is 16 residues. The CDR3, as DNA: TGTGCCAGCAGCGAGAGCGGGGGGCCGCGAGAAGAGACCCAGTACTTC. As protein: CASSESGGPREETQYF.

This chain uses TRBV3-1 with TRBJ1-1; D remains ambiguous. V was shortened by 0 bases and J by 6 bases, with 14 bases between the two germline ends. Germline CDR1 reads LGHDT; CDR2 reads YNNKEL (reference sequence). The CDR3 spans 15 residues. CDR3 DNA: TGTGCCAGCAGCCAAGATACTTCCCGGAGCTCTGAAGCTTTCTTT. Residues: CASSQDTSRSSEAFF.

A few counts support this clonotype. V gene TRBV7-2 combines with J gene TRBJ1-5; no clear D gene. The CDR3 covers 15 residues. The germline V gene encodes CDR1 SGHTA and CDR2 FQGNSA. The V and J ends lost 1 base and 4 bases respectively, with 11 bases between them. CDR3 sequence: CASSLVREANQPQHF. The CDR3 nucleotides read TGTGCCAGCAGCTTAGTTCGGGAAGCTAATCAGCCCCAGCATTTT.

This clonotype was picked up a small number of times. This chain links TRBV3-1 with TRBJ2-5; D may correspond to TRBD1 or TRBD2 (5 bases each). Trimming shortened V by 0 bases and J by 4 bases, and 15 bases separated the two germline ends. The CDR3 consists of 16 residues. Per the germline V gene, CDR1 is LGHDT and CDR2 is YNNKEL (reference sequence). The CDR3 reads CASSQDQGWGRETQYF. CDR3 bases: TGTGCCAGCAGCCAAGATCAAGGGTGGGGGAGAGAGACCCAGTACTTC.

In regard to this clonotype: This clone may be a read error of a much larger clone one base away. Written as DNA, the CDR3 is TGTGTCAGCAGCCCAGGAGCAGGCGACTCCTACGAGCAGTACTTC. It is translated as CVSSPGAGDSYEQYF. This chain connects TRBV7-6 to TRBJ2-7; D unclear. The CDR3 runs 15 residues. CDR1 and CDR2 (germline): SGHVS, FNYEAQ.

In its sample, this clonotype was seen many times. V and J are TRBV6-1 and TRBJ1-5, with D possibly TRBD1 on 6 matching bases. V lost 5 bases, J lost 3 bases, and 11 bases lay in between. The V gene's germline CDR1 is MNHNS and CDR2 SASEGT. The CDR3 spans 14 residues. The CDR3 reads CASSRWDINQPQHF. In nucleotides, the CDR3 is TGTGCCAGCAGTAGGTGGGACATCAATCAGCCCCAGCATTTT.